This T cell receptor beta chain was recorded in a study of identical twins. Study observations and caveats: Analyses of zero insertions could be partly confounded by invariant MAIT and iNKT cells. Out-of-frame alpha sequences common to twins exhibited an excess of low generation probability. For cord blood, abundant beta clonotypes had fewer insertions, unlike memory repertoires, which showed none.

CDR1 and CDR2 from the germline V gene are SGDLS and YYNGEE. Trimming removed 0 bases from V and 4 bases from J; junction bases left unmatched: 0. The CDR3 is 13 amino acids. This clonotype was detected many times. Its antigen is still unknown. TCRdb ran MiXCR on the 5' RACE reads and lists one entry per CDR3 protein. The sample lists hundreds of thousands of distinct CDR3 sequences; around 6.8% were seen once. These data are also associated with another study on yellow fever vaccine responses in identical twins.

The chain employs TRBV9 and TRBJ1-2, with 7 bases matching TRBD1. The sequenced material came from memory (CD45RO+) T cells sorted from blood. The TCR comes from a woman aged 18-35 years in good health. CDR3 coding DNA: TGTGCCAGCAGCGTAGGACAGGGCTATGGCTACACCTTC. It encodes CASSVGQGYGYTF.